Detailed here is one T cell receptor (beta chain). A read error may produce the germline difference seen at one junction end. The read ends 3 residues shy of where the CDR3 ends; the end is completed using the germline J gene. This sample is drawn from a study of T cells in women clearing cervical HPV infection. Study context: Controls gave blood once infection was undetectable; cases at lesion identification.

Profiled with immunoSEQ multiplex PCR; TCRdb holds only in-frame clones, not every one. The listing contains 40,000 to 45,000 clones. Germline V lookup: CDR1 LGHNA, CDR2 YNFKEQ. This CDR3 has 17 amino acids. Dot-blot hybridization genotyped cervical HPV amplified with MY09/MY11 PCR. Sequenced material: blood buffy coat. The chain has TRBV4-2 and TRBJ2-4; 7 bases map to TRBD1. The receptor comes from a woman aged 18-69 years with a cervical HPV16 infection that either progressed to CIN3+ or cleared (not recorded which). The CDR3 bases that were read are TGCGCCAGCAGCCAAGCACTCTTTTCAGGGGGTAAAAACATT. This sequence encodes CASSQALFSGGKNI. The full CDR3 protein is CASSQALFSGGKNIQYF.